What follows describes a single TCR beta chain. Its specificity is unknown. The PCR employed 60 Vbeta primers together with 13 Jbeta primers. Generated by immunoSEQ multiplex PCR, the TCRdb table keeps only in-frame clones and is missing some. This listing includes 140,000 to 150,000 clones. These data come from a study of cytomegalovirus exposure and HLA in healthy donors. Broader study findings: Using the classifier, cytomegalovirus status was reportedly diagnosed with high specificity and sensitivity.

V was trimmed by 4 bases and J by 3 bases, leaving 18 bases between them. Germline values: CDR1 MNHNS, CDR2 SASEGT. The CDR3 has 17 residues. The TCR comes from a woman between 45 and 65 years old in good health and CMV-seronegative. Sequencing input: PBMCs. V gene TRBV6-1 combines with J gene TRBJ2-2; a possible D gene is TRBD1 (6 bases). The DNA for the CDR3 is TGTGCCAGCAGTGGGTCAGGGGACACCTTGCACACCGGGGAGCTGTTTTTT. Amino acids: CASSGSGDTLHTGELFF.